These 21 T cell receptor beta chains were sequenced from one sample in a study of blood T cell repertoires in COVID-19. Only in-frame clones appear in the TCRdb table, and some are missing; sequencing was by immunoSEQ multiplex PCR. Of some 64,000 clones listed, 55% to 80% are singletons. The sequencing sample was made of peripheral blood. These receptors came from a woman aged 70-85 years with COVID-19, enrolled during active disease.

This clone turned up a few times. J is TRBJ1-4 and V is TRBV7-8; D not certain. The V end lost 2 bases, the J end lost 4 bases, and 8 bases lay between the germline ends. The length of the CDR3 is 14 residues. Germline CDR1 SGHVS, CDR2 FQNEAQ. The CDR3 nucleotides read TGTGCCAGCAGCTTATCTCACAGTAATGAAAAACTGTTTTTT. It specifies CASSLSHSNEKLFF.

The CDR3 is CASRATENEQFF. CDR3 nucleotides: TGTGCCAGCAGGGCCACAGAGAATGAGCAGTTCTTC. The rearrangement links TRBV2 to TRBJ2-1; no clear D. V was clipped by 6 bases and J by 7 bases, with 10 bases between them. The germline V gene encodes CDR1 SNHLY and CDR2 FYNNEI. The CDR3 sequence is 12 residues long. Looking up the rest from reference TRBV2 and TRBJ2-1 gives the full variable domain: EPEVTQTPSHQVTQMGQEVILRCVPISNHLYFYWYRQILGQKVEFLVSFYNNEISEKSEIFDDQFSVERPDGSNFTLKIRSTKLEDSAMYFCASRATENEQFFGPGTRLTVL.

This clone was observed a single time. The chain joins TRBV25-1 to TRBJ1-3; no definite D call. The V end lost 6 bases, the J end lost 2 bases, and 11 bases lay between the germline ends. Germline loops: CDR1 MGHDK, CDR2 SYGVNS. This CDR3 spans 14 amino acids. The CDR3 DNA is TGTGCCAGCAGCGTGGGAGGGACTGGAAACACCATATATTTT. Translated: CASSVGGTGNTIYF.

The V gene is TRBV7-2, the J gene TRBJ2-1; 8 nucleotides align to TRBD2. J gave up 7 bases and V 5 bases, and 7 bases lay outside the gene matches. Germline V gene data show CDR1 as SGHTA and CDR2 as FQGNSA. The CDR3 sequence is 14 residues long. The DNA for the CDR3 is TGTGCCAGCAGCGTCAGCGGGAGTAGGAATGAGCAGTTCTTC. Protein: CASSVSGSRNEQFF.

The chain couples TRBV7-2 to TRBJ2-5; no reliable D call. The CDR3 totals 12 residues. The V and J ends lost 5 bases and 5 bases respectively, with 9 bases between them. Per the germline V gene, CDR1 is SGHTA and CDR2 is FQGNSA. CDR3 in amino acids: CASSPYGETQYF. The CDR3 DNA reads TGTGCCAGCAGCCCCTACGGGGAGACCCAGTACTTC. The whole variable domain, remainder taken from reference TRBV7-2 and TRBJ2-5, is GAGVSQSPSNKVTEKGKDVELRCDPISGHTALYWYRQSLGQGLEFLIYFQGNSAPDKSGLPSDRFSAERTGGSVSTLTIQRTQQEDSAVYLCASSPYGETQYFGPGTRLLVL.

The rearrangement links TRBV19 to TRBJ1-2, with D hard to call. V dropped 3 bases and J dropped 0 bases, with 14 bases sitting between them. CDR1 is LNHDA and CDR2 is SQIVND in the germline V gene (reference sequence). CDR3 length: 16 residues. The CDR3 region has the DNA TGTGCCAGTAGTATTGCGGGTGTAGTACCTAACTATGGCTACACCTTC. It is translated as CASSIAGVVPNYGYTF.

V gene TRBV7-2 combines with J gene TRBJ1-2; 9 nucleotides line up with TRBD1. V dropped 0 bases and J dropped 8; count of bases not matched to a gene: 10. Looked up from germline, CDR1 is SGHTA and CDR2 is FQGNSA. This CDR3 region has 16 residues. The CDR3 is CASSLARSWDREGYTF. CDR3 sequence (DNA): TGTGCCAGCAGCTTAGCCAGATCGTGGGACAGGGAGGGCTACACCTTC.

This chain joins TRBV20-1 and TRBJ2-1, with D possibly matching TRBD1 (5 bases). There are 11 residues in the CDR3. Trimming pared 3 bases from V and 9 bases from J, leaving 9 bases between. Germline V gene sequence: CDR1 DFQATT, CDR2 SNEGSKA (reference sequence). CDR3 residues: CSARLGAEQFF. CDR3 nucleotides: TGCAGTGCTAGGCTAGGGGCTGAGCAGTTCTTC.

The chain uses TRBV3-1 (or the pseudogene TRBV3-2) and TRBJ1-6; D unclear. The length of the CDR3 is 15 residues. In germline, CDR1 is LGHDT, CDR2 YNNKEL (reference sequence). V lost 2 bases and J 5 bases, leaving 10 bases between the germline ends. CDR3 sequence: CASSQRPADNSPLHF. The CDR3 region has the DNA TGTGCCAGCAGCCAAAGGCCCGCGGATAATTCACCCCTCCACTTT.

The chain uses TRBV6-5 and TRBJ1-4; a weak D match, TRBD1 (6 bases). Germline CDR1 is MNHEY and CDR2 is SVGAGI. CDR3 length: 16 amino acids. Between the trimmed V and J ends, which lost 0 bases and 8 bases, there was a span of 16 bases. CDR3 sequence reads: CASSYSGGGAGEKLFF. CDR3 sequence (DNA): TGTGCCAGCAGTTACTCCGGAGGGGGGGCAGGGGAAAAACTGTTTTTT.

The chain carries TRBV14 and TRBJ2-3, with D hard to call. Between the trimmed V and J ends, which lost 1 base and 2 bases, there was a span of 19 bases. CDR1 and CDR2 (germline): SGHDN, FVKESK. The CDR3 runs to 18 residues. The CDR3 spells CASSQVRYRPPSTDTQYF. The DNA for the CDR3 is TGTGCCAGCAGCCAAGTGAGGTACCGACCGCCATCCACAGATACGCAGTATTTT.

V gene TRBV4-3 combines with J gene TRBJ1-2, with D tentatively TRBD1 (5 bases). Germline CDR1 and CDR2: LGHNA and YSLEER. V lost 1 base, J lost 4 bases, and 13 bases lay in between. This CDR3 has 15 residues. DNA for the CDR3: TGCGCCAGCAGCCAAGGGTTAGGGGCTACCTATGGCTACACCTTC. Encoded protein: CASSQGLGATYGYTF.

CDR3 region: CASRSSGVDTQYF. DNA for the CDR3: TGTGCCAGCAGATCTAGCGGGGTAGATACGCAGTATTTT. The rearrangement links TRBV12-3 or TRBV12-4 to TRBJ2-3, with 9 nucleotides matching TRBD2. This CDR3 comprises 13 residues. Unmatched junction bases numbered 3, after V lost 6 bases and J lost 5 bases.

The rearrangement links TRBV4-1 to TRBJ1-1, with TRBD1 matching 10 bases. J gave up 7 bases and V 4 bases, and 6 bases lay outside the gene matches. The CDR3 runs 14 residues. CDR1 and CDR2 (germline): MGHRA, YSYEKL. This CDR3 is CASSRRQGAGEAFF. The CDR3 nucleotides read TGCGCCAGCAGCCGAAGACAGGGGGCTGGTGAAGCTTTCTTT.

This chain connects TRBV21-1 to TRBJ1-6; the table's D call, TRBD1, has no DNA check behind it. TRBV21-1 is termed a pseudogene. The CDR3 runs 14 residues. The CDR3 region has the DNA TGTGCCAGCATCCCGACAGGATATAATTCACCCCTCCACTTT. This translates into CASIPTGYNSPLHF.

The chain is built from TRBV4-1 and TRBJ2-2; D uncertain. Germline values: CDR1 MGHRA, CDR2 YSYEKL. Trimming took off 4 bases at V and 4 bases at J, with 10 bases between the two ends. This CDR3 has 14 amino acids. The CDR3 sequence is CASSPLPGTGELFF. The CDR3 DNA is TGCGCCAGCAGCCCCCTCCCGGGCACCGGGGAGCTGTTTTTT.

The V gene is TRBV2, the J gene TRBJ1-2, with D possibly matching TRBD1 (6 bases). The CDR3 spans 13 residues. Trimming left V 3 bases short and J 8 bases short, with 13 bases between. Per germline, CDR1 SNHLY and CDR2 FYNNEI. The CDR3 nucleotides read TGTGCCAGCAGTGACAGGCAGGGGCAAGGCTACACCTTC. Translation gives CASSDRQGQGYTF.

The chain links TRBV5-1 to TRBJ2-3, with 9 bases that match TRBD2. CDR3 size: 16 residues. Trimming cost V 2 bases and J 4 bases; bases outside gene matches: 8. The germline gives CDR1 SGHRS, CDR2 YFSETQ. The DNA of the CDR3 is TGCGCCAGCAGCTTTCGCGGGGGGGCCGGGGCAGATACGCAGTATTTT. This translates into CASSFRGGAGADTQYF.

J is TRBJ2-3 and V is TRBV19, with D possibly TRBD2 on 6 matching bases. V was clipped by 3 bases and J by 2 bases, with 12 bases between them. Germline V gene data show CDR1 as LNHDA and CDR2 as SQIVND (reference sequence). The CDR3 spans 15 residues. CDR3 bases: TGTGCCAGTAGTATGGGAGGCGGGGTCACAGATACGCAGTATTTT. It yields the protein CASSMGGGVTDTQYF.

This clone was seen a single time. The chain carries TRBV15 and TRBJ2-1; D is possibly TRBD1 (6 bases). Trimming removed 6 bases from V and 4 bases from J, with 13 bases in between. The CDR3 is 14 residues long. The germline V gene has CDR1 LNHNV and CDR2 YYDKDF (reference sequence). CDR3: CATSPGTRYNEQFF. CDR3 in DNA: TGTGCCACCAGTCCCGGGACACGTTACAATGAGCAGTTCTTC.

The genes are TRBV18 and TRBJ2-1; TRBD2 agrees at 10 bases. V lost 2 bases and J lost 5; bases outside the gene matches: 6. The CDR3 is made up of 16 amino acids. CDR1 KGHSH and CDR2 LQKENI come from the germline V gene. The DNA of the CDR3 is TGTGCCAGCTCACCAATCAGAGCGGGGGGGGACAATGAGCAGTTCTTC. Translation gives CASSPIRAGGDNEQFF.